The rows below give T cell receptor beta chains drawn from one sample of a study of T cell changes during pregnancy in multiple sclerosis. Clones were sequenced by immunoSEQ multiplex PCR, and TCRdb holds only the in-frame ones, with some missing. The repertoire holds about 46,000 clones, with almost 95% as singletons. The specimen comprised CD8+ T cells from peripheral blood mononuclear cells, sampled in the first trimester of pregnancy. These receptors were collected from a female donor with multiple sclerosis, enrolled in a pregnancy study. CDR3s leave out the opening cysteine and the closing phenylalanine or tryptophan. Only part of the rows carry a size: once, few, many, or a class if the clone is expanded.

j_gene,v_gene,abundance,CDR3aa
TRBJ2-7,TRBV5-4,-,ASSLGGTGGPLLTYEQY
TRBJ1-2,TRBV29-1,-,SVEVPPSYGYT
TRBJ2-3,TRBV5-1,-,ASSSGQSTDTQY
TRBJ1-2,TRBV30,-,AWSVRGALSVGYT
TRBJ1-2,TRBV6-1,-,ASSEVDGTGGGYT
TRBJ2-7,TRBV28,-,ASSLRDRAYEQY
TRBJ1-1,TRBV7-6,-,ASSLERGGTEAF
TRBJ1-1,TRBV11-1,-,ASRHVGQLNTEAF
TRBJ2-1,TRBV7-8,-,ASSLDLGGLLSNEQF
TRBJ1-1,TRBV4-3,-,ASSQVEALNTEAF
TRBJ2-3,TRBV7-9,-,ASSLPEGTDTQY
TRBJ2-2,TRBV7-2,-,ASSNSVWGANTGELF
TRBJ2-5,TRBV28,-,ASSSQAGVSTQY
TRBJ2-7,TRBV30,-,ACLSGGYEQY
TRBJ2-2,TRBV19,-,ASSPLGMQEDRGELF
TRBJ2-3,TRBV9,-,ASSVDTDPTDTQY
TRBJ1-1,TRBV14,-,ASSPTGYTEAF
TRBJ1-1,TRBV7-2,-,ASSAGEGEDTEAF
TRBJ2-7,TRBV7-6,-,ASSLRTDSYESEQY
TRBJ2-7,TRBV5-3,-,ARSLRGYPYEQY
TRBJ2-5,TRBV7-9,-,ASSLAQGVRETQY
TRBJ2-7,TRBV29-1,-,SVKAAGYYEQY
TRBJ2-7,TRBV28,-,ASSSSSGTPYEQY
TRBJ2-7,TRBV19,once,ASSIPLGSASEQY
TRBJ2-5,TRBV7-8,-,ASSLDIAGGRRETQY